These T cell receptor beta chains were read from a single sample in a study of monozygotic twins with inflammatory bowel disease. Following a re-call of the 5' RACE reads, TCRdb has one entry per CDR3 protein and lacks DNA. The sample has fewer than 450,000 distinct CDR3 sequences. Sequenced input: blood. Receptor source: a human donor with ulcerative colitis or Crohn's disease, or a healthy co-twin of an affected twin (not recorded which). The CDR3 runs from the conserved cysteine through the conserved F or W.

J gene: TRBJ1-2; V gene: TRBV4-2; CDR3 protein: CASSPLTGVIGDYTF
J gene: TRBJ2-7; V gene: TRBV7-9; CDR3 protein: CASSRVVGQDYEQYF
J gene: TRBJ2-1; V gene: TRBV20-1; CDR3 protein: CSASVPSYNEQFF
J gene: TRBJ2-5; V gene: TRBV5-1; CDR3 protein: CASSSIGTGEETQYF
J gene: TRBJ2-2; V gene: TRBV5-1; CDR3 protein: CASSSDQVWAGELFF
J gene: TRBJ2-7; V gene: TRBV28; CDR3 protein: CASHYLVEQYF
J gene: TRBJ2-7; V gene: TRBV6-5; CDR3 protein: CASTRTDTYEQYF
J gene: TRBJ2-1; V gene: TRBV21-1; CDR3 protein: CASSKSEDGGAPNEQFF
J gene: TRBJ2-7; V gene: TRBV11-2; CDR3 protein: CASSQFGRYCEQYF
J gene: TRBJ2-5; V gene: TRBV11-2; CDR3 protein: CASSLGTSGGRMQETQYF
J gene: TRBJ1-1; V gene: TRBV7-9; CDR3 protein: CASSFQGGSTEAFF
J gene: TRBJ2-1; V gene: TRBV5-1; CDR3 protein: CASSPRGSGKGYNEQFF
J gene: TRBJ2-2; V gene: TRBV7-2; CDR3 protein: CASSLRAVRGELFF
J gene: TRBJ2-6; V gene: TRBV9; CDR3 protein: CASSVEGGLSSGANVLTF
J gene: TRBJ2-7; V gene: TRBV3-1; CDR3 protein: CASRRRQGTHEQYF
J gene: TRBJ1-2; V gene: TRBV12-3/TRBV12-4; CDR3 protein: CASSLRTGARGYTF
J gene: TRBJ1-6; V gene: TRBV28; CDR3 protein: CASSSSTGSRLNSPLHF
J gene: TRBJ1-2; V gene: TRBV2; CDR3 protein: CASSATAANYGYTF
J gene: TRBJ1-1; V gene: TRBV19; CDR3 protein: CASNFNPGTLNTEAFF
J gene: TRBJ2-1; V gene: TRBV29-1; CDR3 protein: CSVPGLAGNNEQFF
J gene: TRBJ1-2; V gene: TRBV5-5; CDR3 protein: CASSLSGNYGYTF
J gene: TRBJ1-6; V gene: TRBV12-3/TRBV12-4; CDR3 protein: CASSLKSSSPLHF
J gene: TRBJ2-1; V gene: TRBV7-9; CDR3 protein: CASSSDRGRSYYNEQFF
J gene: TRBJ2-7; V gene: TRBV6-5; CDR3 protein: CASSYGMGQGAYEQYF
J gene: TRBJ2-7; V gene: TRBV5-6; CDR3 protein: CASSSWGDASSYEQYF
J gene: TRBJ2-7; V gene: TRBV29-1; CDR3 protein: CSVEEGGGDYEQYF
J gene: TRBJ1-2; V gene: TRBV20-1; CDR3 protein: CSARDMLQLPLGYTF
J gene: TRBJ2-2; V gene: TRBV5-1; CDR3 protein: CASSSLLATVGTGELFF
J gene: TRBJ2-7; V gene: TRBV6-2/TRBV6-3; CDR3 protein: CASRPPRVLYYEQYF
J gene: TRBJ1-1; V gene: TRBV5-1; CDR3 protein: CASSYLRDVRSGAFF
J gene: TRBJ2-7; V gene: TRBV28; CDR3 protein: CASSLVRTASEQYF
J gene: TRBJ2-1; V gene: TRBV6-2/TRBV6-3; CDR3 protein: CASRSRESSYNEQFF
J gene: TRBJ2-3; V gene: TRBV18; CDR3 protein: CASSPQPGSTDTQYF
J gene: TRBJ2-3; V gene: TRBV20-1; CDR3 protein: CSADTSRTQYF
J gene: TRBJ1-5; V gene: TRBV6-2/TRBV6-3; CDR3 protein: CASSYSYRGDQPQHF
J gene: TRBJ2-5; V gene: TRBV6-2/TRBV6-3; CDR3 protein: CASRGQVRRETQYF
J gene: TRBJ2-7; V gene: TRBV30; CDR3 protein: CACGVPESPYEQYF
J gene: TRBJ2-2; V gene: TRBV18; CDR3 protein: CASSDVTGQSNTGELFF
J gene: TRBJ1-5; V gene: TRBV24-1; CDR3 protein: CATSDPGGNQPQHF
J gene: TRBJ1-2; V gene: TRBV7-2; CDR3 protein: CASSRRTPQGGYTF
J gene: TRBJ2-6; V gene: TRBV5-1; CDR3 protein: CASSPRDSGANVLTF
J gene: TRBJ1-2; V gene: TRBV27; CDR3 protein: CASSSNDRYYGYTF
J gene: TRBJ1-2; V gene: TRBV7-3; CDR3 protein: CARAGIDYGYTF
J gene: TRBJ2-5; V gene: TRBV28; CDR3 protein: CASSLSSGGSQETQYF
J gene: TRBJ1-4; V gene: TRBV4-1; CDR3 protein: CASSQKGRDSNEKLFF
J gene: TRBJ2-3; V gene: TRBV4-2; CDR3 protein: CASSQVAGLSTDTQYF
J gene: TRBJ1-1; V gene: TRBV4-2; CDR3 protein: CASSQAQGNTEAFF
J gene: TRBJ2-5; V gene: TRBV7-9; CDR3 protein: CASSLEAGEQETQYF